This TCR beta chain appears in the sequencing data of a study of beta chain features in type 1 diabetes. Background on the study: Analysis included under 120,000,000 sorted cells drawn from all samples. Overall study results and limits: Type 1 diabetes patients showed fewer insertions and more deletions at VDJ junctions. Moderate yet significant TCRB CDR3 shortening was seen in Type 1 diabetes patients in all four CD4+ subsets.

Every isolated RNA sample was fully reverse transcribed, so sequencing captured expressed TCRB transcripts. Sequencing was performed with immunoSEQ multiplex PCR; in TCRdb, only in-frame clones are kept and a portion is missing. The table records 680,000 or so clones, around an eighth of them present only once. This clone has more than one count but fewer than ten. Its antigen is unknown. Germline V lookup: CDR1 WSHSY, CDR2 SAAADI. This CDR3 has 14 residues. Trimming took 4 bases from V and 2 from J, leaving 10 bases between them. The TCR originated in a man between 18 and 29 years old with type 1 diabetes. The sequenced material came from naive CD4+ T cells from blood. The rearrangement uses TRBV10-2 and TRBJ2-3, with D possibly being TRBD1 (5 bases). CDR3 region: CASSGRGLTDTQYF. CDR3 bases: TGCGCCAGCAGTGGAAGGGGCCTCACAGATACGCAGTATTTT.